The 4 T cell receptor beta chains in this list originate from one sample, sequenced in a study of CD8+ T cells in alopecia areata. RNA extraction was followed by reverse transcription into cDNA, which acted as the sequencing template. Some clones are missing from TCRdb's copy, which holds only in-frame ones; the method was immunoSEQ multiplex PCR. The sample consists of 65,000 to 95,000 clones, roughly 51% of them appearing once. Input material: NKG2D-high CD8+ T cells sorted from blood. All receptors derive from a human donor with alopecia areata.

The chain combines TRBV13 with TRBJ2-3; D is unresolved. CDR1 PRHDT and CDR2 FYEKMQ come from the germline V gene (reference sequence). The CDR3 has 14 amino acids. Trimming cost V 5 bases and J 7 bases, with 16 bases left between them. The CDR3 loop reads CASSQSPDGHTQYF. The CDR3 DNA reads as TGTGCCAGCAGCCAATCCCCCGACGGACATACGCAGTATTTT.

For this clone: The same CDR3 arises from other DNA sequences in this sample as well. This chain joins TRBV5-1 and TRBJ1-1; 7 bases are shared with TRBD1. Trimming removed 3 bases from V and 1 base from J; junction bases left unmatched: 3. The CDR3 length is 14 residues. Germline V lookup: CDR1 SGHRS, CDR2 YFSETQ. CDR3 sequence reads: CASSWGTENTEAFF. CDR3 nucleotides: TGCGCCAGCAGCTGGGGGACAGAGAACACTGAAGCTTTCTTT.

The rearrangement joins TRBV4-1 to TRBJ2-3; 7 positions agree with TRBD2. Trimming took 0 bases from V and 13 from J; bases not matched to a gene: 4. This CDR3 region has 12 residues. Germline V gene data show CDR1 as MGHRA and CDR2 as YSYEKL. CDR3 bases: TGCGCCAGCAGCCAAGAACTAGCGAGGAAGTATTTT. Encoded protein: CASSQELARKYF.

V is TRBV28 and J is TRBJ2-7; 7 bases align to TRBD2. The J segment lost 0 bases and the V segment lost 3 bases, leaving 11 bases of the junction unmatched. Germline lookup yields CDR1 MDHEN and CDR2 SYDVKM. The CDR3 sequence is 17 residues long. CDR3 sequence reads: CASSFPLSGDSSYEQYF. CDR3 sequence (DNA): TGTGCCAGCAGTTTTCCACTAAGCGGGGATAGCTCCTACGAGCAGTACTTC.